These 32 T cell receptor beta chains were all obtained from the same sample, sequenced in a study of glioma-infiltrating T cells after dendritic cell vaccination. The time point denotes: after dendritic cell vaccination, including at tumor progression/relapse. Profiled with immunoSEQ multiplex PCR; TCRdb holds only in-frame clones, not every one. The sample consists of some 58,000 clones, approximately 81% of them appearing once. Sequenced material: blood, taken after dendritic cell vaccination. These receptors originate from a human donor with glioblastoma.

The J gene is TRBJ1-4, the V gene TRBV6-5, with D perhaps TRBD1 (5 bases). V lost 2 bases and J lost 8, with 9 bases in between. The CDR3 length is 13 residues. Germline assignment: CDR1 MNHEY and CDR2 SVGAGI. CDR3 amino acids: CASSYGGTEKLFF. The CDR3 DNA sequence: TGTGCCAGCAGTTACGGGGGGACCGAAAAACTGTTTTTT.

This clone was counted a single time. The CDR3 DNA sequence: TGCGCCAGCAGCCAAGAGGTCAGGGTCACTGAAGCTTTCTTT. Encoded protein: CASSQEVRVTEAFF. The gene calls are TRBV4-1 and TRBJ1-1, with a possible D match to TRBD1 (5 bases). From germline, CDR1 is MGHRA and CDR2 YSYEKL. CDR3 length: 14 residues. The V end lost 0 bases, the J end lost 4 bases, and 9 bases lay between the germline ends.

The rearrangement joins TRBV4-3 to TRBJ2-1, with 10 bases fitting TRBD1. The germline V gene encodes CDR1 LGHNA and CDR2 YSLEER. There are 16 residues in the CDR3. The trim removed 5 bases at V and 2 bases at J, leaving 6 bases unmatched. The CDR3: CASSGQTGGPYNEQFF. The DNA for the CDR3 is TGCGCCAGCAGCGGGCAGACAGGGGGCCCCTACAATGAGCAGTTCTTC.

The chain employs TRBV7-2 and TRBJ1-2; tentative D call: TRBD1 (6 bases). The CDR3 has 15 amino acids. From germline, CDR1 is SGHTA and CDR2 FQGNSA. The V gene lost 4 bases and the J gene lost 0 bases, with 12 bases spanning the gap. Written as DNA, the CDR3 is TGTGCCAGCAGCTCAAACAGGGTAGCTAACTATGGCTACACCTTC. Translation gives CASSSNRVANYGYTF.

The chain uses TRBV19 and TRBJ1-1, with 8 bases fitting TRBD1. Germline lookup yields CDR1 LNHDA and CDR2 SQIVND (reference sequence). With V trimmed by 3 bases and J by 7 bases, 4 bases remained unmatched. The CDR3 has 13 residues. CDR3 region: CASSIFTGGEAFF. The CDR3 region has the DNA TGTGCCAGTAGTATCTTTACAGGGGGTGAAGCTTTCTTT. The variable domain in full, completed from reference TRBV19 and TRBJ1-1, reads DGGITQSPKYLFRKEGQNVTLSCEQNLNHDAMYWYRQDPGQGLRLIYYSQIVNDFQKGDIAEGYSVSREKKESFPLTVTSAQKNPTAFYLCASSIFTGGEAFFGQGTRLTVV.

This chain uses TRBV28 with TRBJ2-1; the D is unclear. V was clipped by 10 bases and J by 5 bases, with 9 bases between them. The CDR3 totals 11 residues. The V gene's germline CDR1 is MDHEN and CDR2 SYDVKM. This chain's CDR3 is CAILGHNEQFF. The DNA of the CDR3 is TGTGCCATCTTGGGCCACAATGAGCAGTTCTTC. Variable domain in full (rest from reference TRBV28 and TRBJ2-1): DVKVTQSSRYLVKRTGEKVFLECVQDMDHENMFWYRQDPGLGLRLIYFSYDVKMKEKGDIPEGYSVSREKKERFSLILESASTNQTSMYLCAILGHNEQFFGPGTRLTVL.

This chain connects TRBV19 to TRBJ2-3, with 8 bases that match TRBD1. Germline V CDR1 and CDR2: LNHDA, SQIVND (reference sequence). CDR3 size: 15 residues. Trimming cost V 5 bases and J 2 bases; bases outside gene matches: 6. The CDR3 spells CASSGDRSLTDTQYF. For the CDR3, the DNA is TGTGCCAGTAGTGGGGACAGGAGCCTCACAGATACGCAGTATTTT.

This clone has a handful of counts. The V gene is TRBV7-9, the J gene TRBJ1-2; D may be TRBD1 (5 bases). The CDR3 is made up of 15 amino acids. The V end was cut by 5 bases, the J end by 2 bases, with 15 bases between. Germline V gene data show CDR1 as SEHNR and CDR2 as FQNEAQ (reference sequence). The CDR3 bases are TGTGCCAGCAGCCCGTCGGGGGACCGGAACTATGGCTACACCTTC. This codes for CASSPSGDRNYGYTF.

By share, this clone ranks as medium-sized. The chain couples TRBV6-1 to TRBJ2-1; 10 positions agree with TRBD2. The germline V gene has CDR1 MNHNS and CDR2 SASEGT. Losses at the gene ends were 4 bases for V and 0 bases for J; bases not matched to a gene: 3. The CDR3 is made up of 16 amino acids. CDR3 region: CASSATSGASYNEQFF. The CDR3 nucleotides read TGTGCCAGCAGTGCAACTAGCGGGGCCTCCTACAATGAGCAGTTCTTC.

This chain links TRBV6-5 with TRBJ1-5, with D perhaps TRBD1 (5 bases). Trimming removed 6 bases from V and 9 bases from J, with 15 bases in between. Germline V gene data show CDR1 as MNHEY and CDR2 as SVGAGI. This CDR3 is built from 13 residues. CDR3 bases: TGTGCCAGCAGGAAGGGGCCATTGAGGCCCCAGCATTTT. This codes for CASRKGPLRPQHF.

For the CDR3, the DNA is TGCGCCAGCAGCCCCGGGACAGAGAGGGATACGCAGTATTTT. Protein: CASSPGTERDTQYF. The chain combines TRBV4-1 with TRBJ2-3, with 7 bases that match TRBD1. Germline V gene sequence: CDR1 MGHRA, CDR2 YSYEKL. The CDR3 extends over 14 amino acids. The V gene end was trimmed by 4 bases and the J gene end by 6 bases; junction bases not matched to a gene: 7.

A single count supports this clone. V gene TRBV4-2 combines with J gene TRBJ2-7; 8 bases are a match to TRBD2. Germline-derived CDR1 and CDR2 are LGHNA and YNFKEQ. The CDR3 length is 15 residues. The V gene end was trimmed by 0 bases and the J gene end by 4 bases; junction bases not matched to a gene: 5. The CDR3 nucleotides are TGTGCCAGCAGCCAAGAACCGGGGGGGGGTTACGAGCAGTACTTC. Protein product: CASSQEPGGGYEQYF.

The V gene is TRBV29-1, the J gene TRBJ1-5; 10 nucleotides match TRBD1. Germline V lookup: CDR1 SQVTM, CDR2 ANQGSEA. The V gene end was trimmed by 7 bases and the J gene end by 2 bases; junction bases not matched to a gene: 2. The CDR3 has 13 residues. The CDR3 region is CSAGTGGNQPQHF. CDR3 in DNA: TGCAGCGCCGGGACAGGGGGCAATCAGCCCCAGCATTTT.

The gene calls are TRBV7-2 and TRBJ1-4; TRBD1 matches at 9 bases. The CDR3 runs 16 residues. The V gene end was trimmed by 0 bases and the J gene end by 7 bases; junction bases not matched to a gene: 6. CDR1 SGHTA and CDR2 FQGNSA come from the germline V gene. The CDR3 coding sequence is TGTGCCAGCAGCTTAGCCCCGGGACAGGGCGGTGAAAAACTGTTTTTT. Protein sequence: CASSLAPGQGGEKLFF.

DNA of the CDR3: TGTGCCAGCAGCTTGACAGGACAGGGGCAGACCCAGTACTTC. Protein: CASSLTGQGQTQYF. This rearrangement joins TRBV7-3 to TRBJ2-5, with 9 bases that match TRBD1. Unmatched junction bases numbered 5, after V lost 3 bases and J lost 6 bases. Germline CDR1 and CDR2: SGHTA and FQGTGA. The CDR3 extends over 14 amino acids.

The chain employs TRBV19 and TRBJ2-1; TRBD2 matches at 14 bases. CDR1 LNHDA and CDR2 SQIVND come from the germline V gene (reference sequence). The CDR3 covers 20 residues. Trimming at V came to 3 bases and at J to 3 bases, leaving 13 bases not matched to a gene. The CDR3 bases are TGTGCCAGTAGTATCAATCCGGGACTAGCGGGGGAGAAAGGCTACAATGAGCAGTTCTTC. This gives the protein CASSINPGLAGEKGYNEQFF.

The chain employs TRBV5-6 and TRBJ2-7; D call uncertain. This CDR3 is 12 amino acids long. CDR1 and CDR2 (germline): SGHDT, YYEEEE. Trimming stripped 0 bases from V and 3 bases from J, with 4 bases between. The CDR3 DNA is TGTGCCAGCAGCTTGGAGAGCTACGAGCAGTACTTC. Residues: CASSLESYEQYF.

The chain combines TRBV4-3 with TRBJ2-5; D perhaps matches TRBD2 (6 bases). The CDR3 is made up of 15 amino acids. V was pared by 0 bases and J by 5 bases, with 13 bases between. Germline V gene sequence: CDR1 LGHNA, CDR2 YSLEER. CDR3 loop: CASSQDSGVGETQYF. The DNA of the CDR3 is TGCGCCAGCAGCCAAGATAGCGGTGTCGGGGAGACCCAGTACTTC.

The rearrangement uses TRBV2 and TRBJ1-1; 8 nucleotides line up with TRBD1. V shed 6 bases, J shed 11 bases, and the junction held 14 bases outside the gene matches. This CDR3 comprises 14 residues. Germline V CDR1 and CDR2: SNHLY, FYNNEI. The DNA for the CDR3 is TGTGCCAGCAGCACCGACAGGGGAGTACTAAGGGCTTTCTTT. This sequence encodes CASSTDRGVLRAFF.

With regard to this clone: The junction shows a germline mismatch at one end, possibly a read error. The chain couples TRBV5-4 to TRBJ2-5, with D uncertain. This CDR3 region has 15 residues. Germline V gene lookup returns CDR1 SGHNT and CDR2 YYREEE (reference sequence). Here the CDR3 DNA reads TGTGCCAACAGCTTTTCGTTAGTATCTGGAGAGACCCAGTACTTC. Protein sequence: CANSFSLVSGETQYF. Drawing the rest from reference TRBV5-4 and TRBJ2-5, the complete variable domain is ETGVTQSPTHLIKTRGQQVTLRCSSQSGHNTVSWYQQALGQGPQFIFQYYREEENGRGNFPPRFSGLQFPNYSSELNVNALELDDSALYLCANSFSLVSGETQYFGPGTRLLVL.

This clone is a singleton in its sample. The chain is built from TRBV7-6 and TRBJ1-1; the D gene is possibly TRBD1 (5 bases). Trimming took off 2 bases at V and 3 bases at J, with 13 bases between the two ends. This CDR3 region has 15 residues. CDR1 SGHVS and CDR2 FNYEAQ come from the germline V gene. This CDR3 is CASSLSPGHDTEAFF. CDR3 coding DNA: TGTGCCAGCAGCTTAAGTCCAGGGCATGACACTGAAGCTTTCTTT.

The chain links TRBV7-2 to TRBJ2-3; TRBD2 aligns across 8 bases. CDR1 and CDR2 (germline): SGHTA, FQGNSA. The V gene end was trimmed by 4 bases and the J gene end by 2 bases; junction bases not matched to a gene: 14. CDR3 length: 18 amino acids. The CDR3 nucleotides read TGTGCCAGCAGCTCCCCTTTGTGGGCGGGGGGAACCACAGATACGCAGTATTTT. Its translation: CASSSPLWAGGTTDTQYF.

The chain combines TRBV6-5 with TRBJ2-7; D uncertain. V lost 0 bases, J lost 5 bases, and 11 bases lay in between. This CDR3 is built from 14 residues. Germline V gene lookup returns CDR1 MNHEY and CDR2 SVGAGI. CDR3 loop: CASSYSRQRNEQYF. CDR3 coding DNA: TGTGCCAGCAGTTACTCGAGGCAGAGAAACGAGCAGTACTTC.

The chain recombines TRBV7-9 with TRBJ1-2; the D gene is possibly TRBD1 (5 bases). Germline V gene lookup returns CDR1 SEHNR and CDR2 FQNEAQ (reference sequence). This CDR3 spans 15 amino acids. V was trimmed by 5 bases and J by 5 bases, leaving 18 bases between them. The CDR3 region has the DNA TGTGCCAGCAGCGCAGGGTGGGGGACTGGGTATGGCTACACCTTC. Its protein product is CASSAGWGTGYGYTF.

The rearrangement uses TRBV27 and TRBJ2-6; TRBD1 matches at 8 bases. Germline V CDR1 and CDR2: MNHEY, SMNVEV (reference sequence). CDR3 length: 18 amino acids. V shed 2 bases, J shed 0 bases, and the junction held 6 bases outside the gene matches. CDR3 coding DNA: TGTGCCAGCAGTTTAGTGACAGGGGCAAACTCTGGGGCCAACGTCCTGACTTTC. It specifies CASSLVTGANSGANVLTF.

The CDR3 region has the DNA TGTGCCAGCAGTTTATTGGACAGGGGGCGACTGTTTTTT. It codes for CASSLLDRGRLFF. The V and J genes are TRBV27 and TRBJ1-4, with TRBD1 matching over 11 bases. The CDR3 loop spans 13 amino acids. The V gene end was trimmed by 1 base and the J gene end by 13 bases; junction bases not matched to a gene: 2. Looked up from germline, CDR1 is MNHEY and CDR2 is SMNVEV (reference sequence).

The chain recombines TRBV7-9 with TRBJ1-2; possibly TRBD1 for D (5 bases). V was shortened by 1 base and J by 2 bases, with 20 bases between the two germline ends. This CDR3 comprises 18 residues. The germline CDR1 and CDR2 sequences are SEHNR and FQNEAQ (reference sequence). For the CDR3, the DNA is TGTGCCAGCAGCTTAGAATTTGGCAGGGTAGAAATAAACTATGGCTACACCTTC. Its protein product is CASSLEFGRVEINYGYTF.

V is TRBV19 and J is TRBJ2-1; TRBD1 matches 7 bases. This CDR3 is 14 amino acids long. Losses at the gene ends were 6 bases for V and 4 bases for J; bases not matched to a gene: 6. The germline V gene has CDR1 LNHDA and CDR2 SQIVND (reference sequence). In nucleotides, the CDR3 is TGTGCCAGTAGAACAGGGGTTGGGTACAATGAGCAGTTCTTC. Its translation: CASRTGVGYNEQFF. Filled out from reference TRBV19 and TRBJ2-1, the complete variable domain reads DGGITQSPKYLFRKEGQNVTLSCEQNLNHDAMYWYRQDPGQGLRLIYYSQIVNDFQKGDIAEGYSVSREKKESFPLTVTSAQKNPTAFYLCASRTGVGYNEQFFGPGTRLTVL.

This clone was picked up a small number of times. V usage is TRBV19 and J usage is TRBJ2-7; 7 bases are a match to TRBD1. The germline CDR1 and CDR2 sequences are LNHDA and SQIVND (reference sequence). The junction had 6 bases not matched to a gene; V was cut back by 3 bases and J by 4 bases. The CDR3 contains 14 residues. In DNA form, the CDR3 reads TGTGCCAGTAGTATTCGACAGGGCGAATACGAGCAGTACTTC. This translates into CASSIRQGEYEQYF.

The sample holds a few counts of this clone. The chain employs TRBV15 and TRBJ2-1; possibly TRBD1 for D (6 bases). Looked up from germline, CDR1 is LNHNV and CDR2 is YYDKDF (reference sequence). V was clipped by 0 bases and J by 2 bases, with 14 bases between them. The CDR3 consists of 17 residues. CDR3 sequence: CATSRDSQGKPYNEQFF. The CDR3 DNA sequence: TGTGCCACCAGCAGAGACTCCCAGGGGAAGCCCTACAATGAGCAGTTCTTC.

This chain joins TRBV11-1 and TRBJ1-1; tentatively, D is TRBD1 (5 bases). Germline V gene sequence: CDR1 SGHAT, CDR2 FQDESV (reference sequence). The CDR3 runs 14 residues. Trimming removed 1 base from V and 1 base from J, with 7 bases in between. The CDR3 region has the DNA TGTGCCAGCAGCTTAGGGGGCGCGAACACTGAAGCTTTCTTT. Its translation: CASSLGGANTEAFF.

The chain is built from TRBV6-1 and TRBJ1-5, with D possibly being TRBD1 (5 bases). The V end lost 7 bases, the J end lost 6 bases, and 16 bases lay between the germline ends. Germline-derived CDR1 and CDR2 are MNHNS and SASEGT. The CDR3 is 14 residues long. The CDR3 loop is CASTLGHTPQPQHF. Written as DNA, the CDR3 is TGTGCCAGCACCCTAGGACATACTCCTCAGCCCCAGCATTTT.